Below are 26 T cell receptor beta chains sequenced from a single sample in a study of shared clonotypes between healthy human individuals. Some clones are missing from TCRdb's copy, which holds only in-frame ones; the method was immunoSEQ multiplex PCR. Seen here are 2,500,000 or so clones, more than 80% observed once, and the top ten hold about 0.13%. Sequencing input: naive CD4+ T cells sorted from blood. The sample's subset: CD45RA+ positively selected. Receptors originate from a man in his late teens or twenties in good health.

In the case of this clone: Other DNA sequences of this sample code for an identical CDR3. The V and J genes are TRBV9 and TRBJ1-5; TRBD1 is a possible D gene (6 bases). Per the germline V gene, CDR1 is SGDLS and CDR2 is YYNGEE. V was clipped by 0 bases and J by 7 bases, with 14 bases between them. The CDR3 is 15 amino acids. CDR3 in DNA: TGTGCCAGCAGCGTAGAGGGGGGGCTTGGCCAGCCCCAGCATTTT. This sequence encodes CASSVEGGLGQPQHF.

This rearrangement joins TRBV6-5 to TRBJ2-7; D might be TRBD1 or TRBD2, each matching 5 bases. Trimming removed 4 bases at V and 1 base at J, with 11 bases between. The CDR3 has 14 residues. Germline CDR1 and CDR2: MNHEY and SVGAGI. Written as DNA, the CDR3 is TGTGCCAGCAGTTTTGGGGACGCTTCCTACGAGCAGTACTTC. The encoded protein is CASSFGDASYEQYF.

J is TRBJ2-3 and V is TRBV30; 14 bases are shared with TRBD2. The V segment lost 0 bases and the J segment 3 bases; nucleotides outside the gene matches: 2. CDR1 is GTSNPN, CDR2 SVGIG, per germline (reference sequence). There are 16 residues in the CDR3. The CDR3 reads CAWSVGLAGGTDTQYF. Written as DNA, the CDR3 is TGTGCCTGGAGTGTAGGACTAGCGGGGGGTACAGATACGCAGTATTTT.

This chain joins TRBV5-6 and TRBJ2-7, with D perhaps being TRBD1 or TRBD2 (5 bases each). The CDR3 covers 15 residues. With 6 bases removed from V and 1 base from J, the gap between germline ends came to 17 bases. Germline V lookup: CDR1 SGHDT, CDR2 YYEEEE. The CDR3 is CASTVVGDGSYEQYF. CDR3 bases: TGTGCCAGCACGGTCGTAGGGGACGGTTCCTACGAGCAGTACTTC.

The chain is built from TRBV5-8 and TRBJ2-7; D remains ambiguous. The CDR3 is 11 residues long. Per germline, CDR1 SGHTS and CDR2 YDEGEE. V lost 4 bases to trimming and J lost 5 bases, with 7 bases between them. The DNA for the CDR3 is TGTGCCAGCAGCACTTTGCACGAGCAGTACTTC. Protein sequence: CASSTLHEQYF.

The chain uses TRBV5-3 and TRBJ2-7; D gene uncertain. TRBV5-3 qualifies as an ORF whose function is uncertain. Trimming cost V 0 bases and J 0 bases, with 7 bases left between them. This CDR3 has 14 amino acids. This CDR3 reads CARSLAESSYEQYF. The CDR3 region has the DNA TGTGCCAGAAGCTTGGCGGAGAGCTCCTACGAGCAGTACTTC.

The V gene is TRBV9, the J gene TRBJ2-1; 7 bases are shared with TRBD2. J lost 2 bases, V lost 2 bases, and 4 bases had no gene match. The CDR3 runs to 15 residues. From germline, CDR1 is SGDLS and CDR2 YYNGEE. CDR3 region: CASSVGTNTYNEQFF. For the CDR3, the DNA is TGTGCCAGCAGCGTTGGGACTAACACCTACAATGAGCAGTTCTTC.

The chain employs TRBV12-5 and TRBJ2-7; D could derive from TRBD1 or TRBD2 (6 bases each). The CDR3 is made up of 13 amino acids. V lost 6 bases to trimming and J lost 0 bases, with 9 bases between them. Germline V CDR1 and CDR2: LGHNT, FRNRAP. The DNA for the CDR3 is TGTGCTAGTGGCAGGGGAGGCTCCTACGAGCAGTACTTC. Its translation is CASGRGGSYEQYF. Using reference TRBV12-5 and TRBJ2-7 for the parts outside the CDR3, the full variable domain is DARVTQTPRHKVTEMGQEVTMRCQPILGHNTVFWYRQTMMQGLELLAYFRNRAPLDDSGMPKDRFSAEMPDATLATLKIQPSEPRDSAVYFCASGRGGSYEQYFGPGTRLTVT.

This chain joins TRBV6-1 and TRBJ2-1, with 11 bases matching TRBD2. The CDR3 has 12 amino acids. The V and J ends lost 6 bases and 15 bases, in that order; junction bases with no gene match: 7. CDR1 is MNHNS, CDR2 SASEGT, per germline. CDR3 bases: TGTGCCAGCAGCTTGGGTGGGACTAGCGGGTTCTTC. Amino acid sequence: CASSLGGTSGFF.

CDR3 sequence reads: CASSPQGSGSYEQYF. The CDR3 DNA is TGTGCCAGCAGCCCACAGGGAAGCGGTTCCTACGAGCAGTACTTC. V and J are TRBV9 and TRBJ2-7, with D perhaps matching TRBD1 (6 bases). Germline V lookup: CDR1 SGDLS, CDR2 YYNGEE. Deletions cut 4 bases from V and 1 base from J, with 15 bases between. The CDR3 is 15 amino acids.

The gene calls are TRBV11-3 and TRBJ2-5; D might be TRBD1 (5 bases). There are 15 residues in the CDR3. Trimming stripped 2 bases from V and 5 bases from J, with 15 bases between. Germline V gene sequence: CDR1 SGHNT, CDR2 YENEEA. The CDR3 sequence: CASSLRQPGLETQYF. CDR3 sequence (DNA): TGTGCCAGCAGCTTACGACAGCCGGGCTTGGAGACCCAGTACTTC.

The chain links TRBV7-8 to TRBJ1-5; D ambiguous. The V and J ends lost 0 bases and 4 bases respectively, with 10 bases between them. Germline V gene data show CDR1 as SGHVS and CDR2 as FQNEAQ. The CDR3 is 15 residues long. The CDR3 spells CASSLAAPRNQPQHF. The CDR3 nucleotides read TGTGCCAGCAGCTTAGCGGCCCCTCGGAATCAGCCCCAGCATTTT. Combining the CDR3 with reference TRBV7-8 and TRBJ1-5 gives the whole variable domain GAGVSQSPRYKVAKRGQDVALRCDPISGHVSLFWYQQALGQGPEFLTYFQNEAQLDKSGLPSDRFFAERPEGSVSTLKIQRTQQEDSAVYLCASSLAAPRNQPQHFGDGTRLSIL.

This chain connects TRBV6-1 to TRBJ2-3, with D unresolved. The CDR3 is 14 amino acids. V was clipped by 4 bases and J by 4 bases, with 12 bases between them. Germline V gives CDR1 MNHNS, CDR2 SASEGT. DNA for the CDR3: TGTGCCAGCAGTGTCCGACCCAGTCCAGATACGCAGTATTTT. It yields the protein CASSVRPSPDTQYF.

This clone has a handful of counts. The J gene is TRBJ1-6, the V gene TRBV2, with D maybe TRBD1 (5 bases). CDR3 length equals 13 residues. V was shortened by 10 bases and J by 7 bases, with 14 bases between the two germline ends. The germline CDR1 and CDR2 sequences are SNHLY and FYNNEI. The CDR3 sequence is CATLGDGNSPLHF. For the CDR3, the DNA is TGTGCCACCTTGGGGGACGGGAATTCACCCCTCCACTTT.

The rearrangement joins TRBV5-4 to TRBJ2-1; D possibly corresponds to TRBD1 (7 bases). The V end lost 4 bases, the J end lost 2 bases, and 16 bases lay between the germline ends. The germline gives CDR1 SGHNT, CDR2 YYREEE (reference sequence). The CDR3 is made up of 16 amino acids. CDR3 coding DNA: TGTGCCAGCAGCACCGGGACAGCGGGCGCCTACAATGAGCAGTTCTTC. It codes for CASSTGTAGAYNEQFF.

This clone was recorded once. J is TRBJ2-2 and V is TRBV7-8, with 14 positions matching TRBD2. The ends lost 0 bases at V and 2 bases at J; junction bases unmatched: 5. This CDR3 contains 19 residues. Germline V CDR1 and CDR2: SGHVS, FQNEAQ. This CDR3 is CASSLARLAGGPNTGELFF. The CDR3, as DNA: TGTGCCAGCAGCTTAGCCCGACTAGCGGGAGGGCCAAACACCGGGGAGCTGTTTTTT.

This chain links TRBV6-5 with TRBJ1-6; D might be TRBD1 (5 bases). Between the trimmed V and J ends, which lost 6 bases and 3 bases, there was a span of 12 bases. Germline loops: CDR1 MNHEY, CDR2 SVGAGI. The CDR3 totals 15 residues. CDR3 residues: CASSRNGGYNSPLHF. The DNA for the CDR3 is TGTGCCAGCAGCCGCAATGGGGGCTATAATTCACCCCTCCACTTT.

The V gene is TRBV19, the J gene TRBJ1-1; possibly TRBD1 for D (5 bases). V was cut by 2 bases and J by 4 bases, with 17 bases left in between. This CDR3 region has 16 residues. In germline, CDR1 is LNHDA, CDR2 SQIVND (reference sequence). CDR3 DNA: TGTGCCAGTAGTATACGAGGGACGGCTATAAGCACTGAAGCTTTCTTT. Translating it yields CASSIRGTAISTEAFF.

The J gene is TRBJ2-1, the V gene TRBV7-2, with 12 positions matching TRBD2. CDR1 is SGHTA and CDR2 is FQGNSA in the germline V gene. With 1 base clipped from V and 6 bases from J, the junction kept 7 bases outside the gene matches. The CDR3 consists of 17 residues. The CDR3 region is CASSLVALAGGANEQFF. CDR3 coding DNA: TGTGCCAGCAGCTTAGTCGCCCTAGCGGGGGGGGCCAATGAGCAGTTCTTC.

CDR3 nucleotides: TGTGCCACCCTCCCCTTCGGGATGGGGGCCACTGAAGCTTTCTTT. The encoded protein is CATLPFGMGATEAFF. The gene calls are TRBV28 and TRBJ1-1; weak D call: TRBD1 (6 bases). The CDR3 is made up of 15 amino acids. The V and J ends lost 10 bases and 4 bases respectively, with 22 bases between them. Germline CDR1 MDHEN, CDR2 SYDVKM. The complete variable domain, with remaining parts taken from reference TRBV28 and TRBJ1-1, reads DVKVTQSSRYLVKRTGEKVFLECVQDMDHENMFWYRQDPGLGLRLIYFSYDVKMKEKGDIPEGYSVSREKKERFSLILESASTNQTSMYLCATLPFGMGATEAFFGQGTRLTVV.

This clone was seen a single time. J is TRBJ1-3 and V is TRBV27; a weak D match, TRBD1 (6 bases). The length of the CDR3 is 14 residues. Germline lookup yields CDR1 MNHEY and CDR2 SMNVEV (reference sequence). V dropped 7 bases and J dropped 4 bases, with 14 bases sitting between them. CDR3 amino acids: CASKLRGGGNTIYF. The CDR3 DNA reads as TGTGCCAGCAAGCTTCGGGGGGGCGGAAACACCATATATTTT.

The genes are TRBV6-1 and TRBJ1-1, with D tentatively TRBD1 (6 bases). Germline CDR1 and CDR2: MNHNS and SASEGT. There are 12 residues in the CDR3. V lost 6 bases and J lost 11, with 16 bases in between. The CDR3 sequence: CASSGGGWEAFF. CDR3 bases: TGTGCCAGCAGCGGGGGGGGCTGGGAGGCTTTCTTT.

The J gene is TRBJ2-3, the V gene TRBV9, with 7 bases matching TRBD2. The CDR3 runs 15 residues. Germline CDR1 is SGDLS and CDR2 is YYNGEE. The V and J ends lost 0 bases and 9 bases, in that order; junction bases with no gene match: 10. CDR3 in amino acids: CASSVDLAAGRTQYF. CDR3 bases: TGTGCCAGCAGCGTAGATCTAGCGGCGGGCAGGACGCAGTATTTT.

The sample holds one count of this clone. This chain links TRBV19 with TRBJ2-7, with D possibly matching TRBD2 (6 bases). CDR1 is LNHDA, CDR2 SQIVND, per germline (reference sequence). V was pared by 6 bases and J by 13 bases, with 19 bases between. The CDR3 length is 12 residues. CDR3 in DNA: TGTGCCAGTAGAAGTCAGGAGGGGAGAGGTTACTTC. This gives the protein CASRSQEGRGYF.

The chain combines TRBV28 with TRBJ2-7, with D perhaps TRBD1 (8 bases). The germline V and J ends were trimmed by 8 bases and 5 bases, with 16 bases remaining between them. Germline CDR1 and CDR2: MDHEN and SYDVKM. The CDR3 consists of 13 residues. Here the CDR3 DNA reads TGTGCCAGCGCCTGGACAGGGAGGGACGAGCAGTACTTC. Translating gives CASAWTGRDEQYF. The full variable domain, completed using reference TRBV28 and TRBJ2-7, is DVKVTQSSRYLVKRTGEKVFLECVQDMDHENMFWYRQDPGLGLRLIYFSYDVKMKEKGDIPEGYSVSREKKERFSLILESASTNQTSMYLCASAWTGRDEQYFGPGTRLTVT.

The chain uses TRBV11-2 and TRBJ2-5; a possible D gene is TRBD1 (6 bases). Judging by the DNA end, TRBJ2-7 fits better; the J call may be wrong. The CDR3 runs to 14 residues. CDR1 SGHAT and CDR2 FQNNGV come from the germline V gene. The CDR3 reads CASSYGTSAYEQYF. The CDR3, as DNA: TGTGCCAGCAGCTATGGGACAAGCGCCTACGAGCAGTACTTC.